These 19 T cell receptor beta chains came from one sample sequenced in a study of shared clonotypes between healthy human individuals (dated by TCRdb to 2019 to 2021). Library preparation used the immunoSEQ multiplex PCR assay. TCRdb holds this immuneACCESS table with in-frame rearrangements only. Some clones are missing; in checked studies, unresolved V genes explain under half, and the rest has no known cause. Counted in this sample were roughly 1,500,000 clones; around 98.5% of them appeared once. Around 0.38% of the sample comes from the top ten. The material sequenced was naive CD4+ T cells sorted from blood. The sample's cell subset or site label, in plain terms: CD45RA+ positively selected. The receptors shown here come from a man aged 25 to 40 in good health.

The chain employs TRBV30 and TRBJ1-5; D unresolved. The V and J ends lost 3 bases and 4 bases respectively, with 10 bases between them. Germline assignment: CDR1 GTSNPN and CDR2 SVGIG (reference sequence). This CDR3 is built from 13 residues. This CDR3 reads CAWSLGENQPQHF. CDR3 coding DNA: TGTGCCTGGAGCCTTGGGGAAAATCAGCCCCAGCATTTT.

CDR3 amino acids: CASSLKHRGSSVYEQYF. The CDR3 DNA sequence: TGTGCCAGTAGTTTGAAGCACAGGGGTTCATCGGTTTACGAGCAGTACTTC. This sequence joins TRBV19 and TRBJ2-7, with 7 positions matching TRBD1. Germline trimming cut 5 bases from V and 4 bases from J; bases unmatched to any gene: 17. From germline, CDR1 is LNHDA and CDR2 SQIVND (reference sequence). This CDR3 spans 17 amino acids.

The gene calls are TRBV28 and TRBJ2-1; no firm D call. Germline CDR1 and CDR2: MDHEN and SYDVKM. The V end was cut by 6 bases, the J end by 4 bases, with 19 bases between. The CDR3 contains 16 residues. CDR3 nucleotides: TGTGCCAGCAGCCGAATTGGACCCGTGATATACAATGAGCAGTTCTTC. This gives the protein CASSRIGPVIYNEQFF.

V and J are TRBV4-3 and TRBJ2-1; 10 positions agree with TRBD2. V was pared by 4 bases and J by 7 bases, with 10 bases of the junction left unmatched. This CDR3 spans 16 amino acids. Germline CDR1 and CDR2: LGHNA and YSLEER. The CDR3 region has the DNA TGCGCCAGCAGCCCGCTAGCGGGAGTCTCTATGAATGAGCAGTTCTTC. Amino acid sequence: CASSPLAGVSMNEQFF.

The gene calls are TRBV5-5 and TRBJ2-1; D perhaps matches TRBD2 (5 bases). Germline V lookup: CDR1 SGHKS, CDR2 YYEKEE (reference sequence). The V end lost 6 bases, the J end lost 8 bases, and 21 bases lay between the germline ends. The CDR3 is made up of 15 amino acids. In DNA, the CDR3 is TGTGCCAGCATCCCATTCGGAGGTTCTTGGGATGAGCAGTTCTTC. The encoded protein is CASIPFGGSWDEQFF.

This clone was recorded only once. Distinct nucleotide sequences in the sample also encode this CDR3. CDR3 coding DNA: TGTGCCAGCAGCGTGGGACTAGCGGCTACCTACGAGCAGTACTTC. Its protein product is CASSVGLAATYEQYF. This rearrangement joins TRBV9 to TRBJ2-7; the match to TRBD2 covers 11 bases. V was pared by 2 bases and J by 2 bases, with 3 bases of the junction left unmatched. Germline assignment: CDR1 SGDLS and CDR2 YYNGEE. This CDR3 region has 15 residues.

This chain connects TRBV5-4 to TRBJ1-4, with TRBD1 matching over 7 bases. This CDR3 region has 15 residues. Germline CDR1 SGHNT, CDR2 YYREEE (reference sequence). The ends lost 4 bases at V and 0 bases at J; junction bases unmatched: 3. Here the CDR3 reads CASSRQGATNEKLFF. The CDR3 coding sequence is TGTGCCAGCAGCCGTCAGGGGGCAACTAATGAAAAACTGTTTTTT.

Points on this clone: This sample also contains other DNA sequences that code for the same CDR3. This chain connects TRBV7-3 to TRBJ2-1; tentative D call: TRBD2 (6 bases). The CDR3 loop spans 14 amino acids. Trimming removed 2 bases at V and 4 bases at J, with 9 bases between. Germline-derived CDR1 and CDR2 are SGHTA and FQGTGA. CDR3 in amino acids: CASSLSSAYNEQFF. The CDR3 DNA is TGTGCCAGCAGCTTATCTAGCGCTTACAATGAGCAGTTCTTC. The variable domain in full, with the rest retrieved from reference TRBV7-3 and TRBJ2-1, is GAGVSQTPSNKVTEKGKYVELRCDPISGHTALYWYRQSLGQGPEFLIYFQGTGAADDSGLPNDRFFAVRPEGSVSTLKIQRTERGDSAVYLCASSLSSAYNEQFFGPGTRLTVL.

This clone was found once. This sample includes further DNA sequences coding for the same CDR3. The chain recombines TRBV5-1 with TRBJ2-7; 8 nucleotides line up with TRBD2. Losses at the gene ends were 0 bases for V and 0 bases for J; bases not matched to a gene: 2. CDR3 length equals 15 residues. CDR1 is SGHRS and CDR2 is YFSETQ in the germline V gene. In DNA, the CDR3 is TGCGCCAGCAGCTTGGCCAGCGGGAGCTCCTACGAGCAGTACTTC. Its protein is CASSLASGSSYEQYF.

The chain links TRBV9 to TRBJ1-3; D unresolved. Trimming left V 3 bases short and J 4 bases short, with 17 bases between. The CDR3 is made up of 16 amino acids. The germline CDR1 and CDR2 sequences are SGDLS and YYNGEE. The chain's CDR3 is CASSARTAGGGNTIYF. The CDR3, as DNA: TGTGCCAGCAGCGCCCGGACTGCCGGTGGCGGAAACACCATATATTTT.

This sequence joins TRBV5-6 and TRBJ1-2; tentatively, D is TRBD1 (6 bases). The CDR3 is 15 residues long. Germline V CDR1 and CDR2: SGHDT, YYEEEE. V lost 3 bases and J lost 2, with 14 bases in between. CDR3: CASSSRGAGNYGYTF. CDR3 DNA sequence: TGTGCCAGCAGCTCACGGGGGGCAGGGAACTATGGCTACACCTTC.

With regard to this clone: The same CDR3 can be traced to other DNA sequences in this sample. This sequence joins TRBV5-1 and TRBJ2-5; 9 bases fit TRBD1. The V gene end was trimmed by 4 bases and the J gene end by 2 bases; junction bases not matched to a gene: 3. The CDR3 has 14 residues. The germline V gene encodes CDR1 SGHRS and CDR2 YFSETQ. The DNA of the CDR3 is TGCGCCAGCAGCCAAGGACAGGGGCAAGAGACCCAGTACTTC. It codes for CASSQGQGQETQYF.

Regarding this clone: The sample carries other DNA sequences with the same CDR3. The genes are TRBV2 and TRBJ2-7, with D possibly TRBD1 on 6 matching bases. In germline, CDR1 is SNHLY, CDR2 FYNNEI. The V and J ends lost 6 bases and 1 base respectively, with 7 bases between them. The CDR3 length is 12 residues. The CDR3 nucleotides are TGTGCCAGCAGACAGGGTTCCTACGAGCAGTACTTC. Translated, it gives CASRQGSYEQYF.

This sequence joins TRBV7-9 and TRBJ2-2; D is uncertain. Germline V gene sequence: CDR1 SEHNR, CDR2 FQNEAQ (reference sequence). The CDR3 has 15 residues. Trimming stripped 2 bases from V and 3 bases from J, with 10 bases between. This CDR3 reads CASSLKLADTGELFF. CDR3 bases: TGTGCCAGCAGCTTAAAGTTGGCGGACACCGGGGAGCTGTTTTTT.

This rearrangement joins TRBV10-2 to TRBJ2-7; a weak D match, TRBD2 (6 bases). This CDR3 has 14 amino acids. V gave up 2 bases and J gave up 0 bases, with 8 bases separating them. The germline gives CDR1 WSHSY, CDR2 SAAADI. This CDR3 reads CASSETSPSYEQYF. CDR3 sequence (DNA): TGCGCCAGCAGTGAGACTAGCCCCTCCTACGAGCAGTACTTC.

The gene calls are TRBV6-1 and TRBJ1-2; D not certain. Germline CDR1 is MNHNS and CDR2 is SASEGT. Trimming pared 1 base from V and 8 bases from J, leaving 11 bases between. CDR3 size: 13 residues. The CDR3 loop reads CASSEESTWGYTF. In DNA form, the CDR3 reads TGTGCCAGCAGTGAAGAATCAACTTGGGGCTACACCTTC.

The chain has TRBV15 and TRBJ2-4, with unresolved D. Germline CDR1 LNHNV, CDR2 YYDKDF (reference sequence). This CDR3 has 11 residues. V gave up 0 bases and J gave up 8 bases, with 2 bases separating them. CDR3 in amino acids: CATSRDHIQYF. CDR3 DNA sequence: TGTGCCACCAGCAGAGATCACATTCAGTACTTC.

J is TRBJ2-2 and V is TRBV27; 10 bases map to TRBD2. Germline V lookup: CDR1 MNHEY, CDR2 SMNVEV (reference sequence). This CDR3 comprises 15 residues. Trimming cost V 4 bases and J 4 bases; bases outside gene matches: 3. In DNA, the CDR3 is TGTGCCAGCAGTTCCCGGACTAGCGGCACCGGGGAGCTGTTTTTT. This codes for CASSSRTSGTGELFF.

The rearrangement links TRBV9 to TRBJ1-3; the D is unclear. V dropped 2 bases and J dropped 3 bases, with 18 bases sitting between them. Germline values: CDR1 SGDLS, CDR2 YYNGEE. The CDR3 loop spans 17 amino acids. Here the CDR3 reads CASSVDPRQGSGNTIYF. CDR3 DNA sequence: TGTGCCAGCAGCGTTGACCCCAGACAAGGCAGTGGAAACACCATATATTTT.